This T cell receptor (beta chain) originates from a study of cytomegalovirus exposure and HLA in healthy donors. In the study overall: The same platform used for the 666 first-cohort repertoires was also used for the roughly 120 validation repertoires, as a later analysis reported.

As concerns this clone: Its matching antigen is unknown.

Points from the study as a whole: Rare sequences made up most TCRs, while some public TCRs were found in many donors. High specificity and sensitivity for cytomegalovirus status were reported for the classifier.

The assay was immunoSEQ multiplex PCR, and TCRdb's table has in-frame clones only and misses some. The sample yields around 350,000 clones, roughly 89% seen once. Germline V CDR1 and CDR2: LNHDA, SQIVND (reference sequence). The CDR3 has 16 amino acids. The V end lost 3 bases, the J end lost 4 bases, and 15 bases lay between the germline ends. V and J are TRBV19 and TRBJ2-2; TRBD2 is a possible D gene (6 bases). Input material: PBMCs. The sequence derives from a woman between 18 and 30 years old in good health and CMV-seronegative. This chain's CDR3 is CASSIGTGASTGELFF. CDR3 coding DNA: TGTGCCAGTAGTATTGGAACGGGAGCGAGCACCGGGGAGCTGTTTTTT.